These 9 T cell receptor beta chains share one sample of origin, sequenced in a study of metastatic and nonmetastatic thyroid tumors. TCRdb re-called clones from the PCR reads using MiXCR. The table shows 30,000 to 35,000 clones, with about 32% occurring only once. Treatment of any kind had been given to no patient before thyroid surgery. Sequencing was performed on tumor tissue. All receptors derive from a female donor with papillary thyroid cancer or a benign thyroid nodule (not recorded which). Some clones in this sample may be carry-over from other donors' samples.

The CDR3 here is CTSSSYTF. The DNA for the CDR3 is TGCACCAGCAGCTCCTACACCTTC. This rearrangement joins TRBV1 to TRBJ1-2. TRBV1 is a pseudogene locus. This CDR3 is 8 amino acids long.

There are a few counts of this clone. The chain carries TRBV11-2 and TRBJ1-4; 7 bases match TRBD1. Germline CDR1 SGHAT, CDR2 FQNNGV. The CDR3 contains 15 residues. Trimming took 5 bases from V and 7 from J; bases not matched to a gene: 10. The CDR3 nucleotides are TGTGCCAGCAGCCCCGGGGAGGGGGCGATTGAAAAACTGTTTTTT. This encodes CASSPGEGAIEKLFF.

This clone has a handful of counts. The chain carries TRBV6-2 or TRBV6-3 and TRBJ2-1; 9 bases fit TRBD2. This CDR3 contains 18 residues. The ends lost 1 base at V and 4 bases at J; junction bases unmatched: 11. Germline values: CDR1 MNHEY, CDR2 SVGEGT. The CDR3 coding sequence is TGTGCCAGCAGTTACTTACAAGTTATAGCGGGGGCATACAATGAGCAGTTCTTC. This translates into CASSYLQVIAGAYNEQFF.

The V call is TRBV5-1, the J call TRBJ2-1; D is possibly TRBD2 (6 bases). The CDR3 loop spans 14 amino acids. The germline CDR1 and CDR2 sequences are SGHRS and YFSETQ. V was pared by 4 bases and J by 3 bases, with 11 bases between. CDR3 bases: TGCGCCAGCAGCCGAGGCGGGGACTACAATGAGCAGTTCTTC. This codes for CASSRGGDYNEQFF. Complete variable domain (other parts from reference TRBV5-1 and TRBJ2-1): KAGVTQTPRYLIKTRGQQVTLSCSPISGHRSVSWYQQTPGQGLQFLFEYFSETQRNKGNFPGRFSGRQFSNSRSEMNVSTLELGDSALYLCASSRGGDYNEQFFGPGTRLTVL.

Only a few counts were recorded for this clone. As DNA, the CDR3 is TGTGCCAGTGGACAGGGGGGCGCACAAAACTATGGCTACACCTTC. This sequence encodes CASGQGGAQNYGYTF. This rearrangement joins TRBV10-3 to TRBJ1-2; TRBD1 matches 10 bases. V dropped 10 bases and J dropped 2; count of bases not matched to a gene: 10. CDR1 ENHRY and CDR2 SYGVKD come from the germline V gene. The CDR3 is 15 residues long.

The table lists this clone with a few counts. The J gene is TRBJ2-2, the V gene TRBV27, with D possibly TRBD1 on 6 matching bases. The CDR3 extends over 16 amino acids. The V gene lost 5 bases and the J gene lost 3 bases, with 16 bases spanning the gap. Per the germline V gene, CDR1 is MNHEY and CDR2 is SMNVEV (reference sequence). The CDR3 nucleotides are TGTGCCAGCAGTGTCTCCGGGACACTAGACACCGGGGAGCTGTTTTTT. It encodes CASSVSGTLDTGELFF.

This clone was picked up a small number of times. J is TRBJ2-7 and V is TRBV2, with D possibly being TRBD1 (6 bases). Trimming stripped 3 bases from V and 6 bases from J, with 9 bases between. The CDR3 extends over 12 amino acids. CDR1 is SNHLY, CDR2 FYNNEI, per germline. The CDR3 region has the DNA TGTGCCAGCAGTGACAGGGGCCGCGAGCAGTACTTC. It yields the protein CASSDRGREQYF.

This clone has a count of ten or more. One base away lies a much larger clone, so this may be a sequencing read error. Additional DNA sequences in this sample encode the identical CDR3. The gene calls are TRBV25-1 and TRBJ1-4; unclear D gene. The CDR3 covers 15 residues. Trimming removed 2 bases at V and 8 bases at J, with 15 bases between. Germline lookup yields CDR1 MGHDK and CDR2 SYGVNS. CDR3 sequence reads: CASSELTSTEEKLFF. The CDR3 DNA reads TGTGCCAGCAGTGAACTAACGAGCACTGAGGAAAAACTGTTTTTT.

Only a few counts were recorded for this clone. V is TRBV28 and J is TRBJ2-3; 7 bases agree with TRBD2. J gave up 0 bases and V 4 bases, and 13 bases lay outside the gene matches. Germline V gene lookup returns CDR1 MDHEN and CDR2 SYDVKM. The CDR3 runs 18 residues. For the CDR3, the DNA is TGTGCCAGCAGTTACCTACGTAGACTAGCATCTAGCACAGATACGCAGTATTTT. Protein product: CASSYLRRLASSTDTQYF.